This is a list of T cell receptor beta chains from one sample in a study of cytomegalovirus exposure and HLA in healthy donors. Measured with immunoSEQ multiplex PCR; TCRdb has only the in-frame clones, and not every one. The data hold hundreds of thousands of clones, with 76% observed a single time. The material sequenced was PBMCs. The receptors stem from a man younger than 35 in good health and CMV-seronegative. CDR3s include the opening cysteine and the closing phenylalanine or tryptophan. The D gene is left open where the match is weak. Where a row states a size, it is once, few, many or the class of an expanded clone; other rows omit it.

cdr3_aa cdr3_nt d_call j_call v_call clone_size
CASSLDTGETQYF TGTGCCAGCAGTTTAGATACGGGAGAGACCCAGTACTTC NA TRBJ2-5 TRBV27 NA
CASSRTSGISYNEQFF TGTGCCAGCAGCCGGACTAGCGGGATCTCCTACAATGAGCAGTTCTTC TRBD2 TRBJ2-1 TRBV7-9 NA
CASSLDILAGGSYNEQFF TGTGCCAGCAGCTTGGATATTCTAGCGGGAGGGAGTTACAATGAGCAGTTCTTC TRBD2 TRBJ2-1 TRBV5-5 NA
CASSEGQGIPYEQYF TGTGCCAGCAGTGAAGGCCAGGGGATCCCCTACGAGCAGTACTTC NA TRBJ2-7 TRBV2 few
CAVTRGWNGDTQYF TGTGCCGTCACACGAGGCTGGAATGGAGATACGCAGTATTTT NA TRBJ2-3 TRBV27 NA
CASSLVAGTSGYNEQFF TGCGCCAGCAGCTTGGTGGCAGGGACTAGCGGATACAATGAGCAGTTCTTC TRBD2 TRBJ2-1 TRBV5-1 NA
CASSRPGGPADTQYF TGTGCCAGTAGTCGGCCGGGAGGGCCCGCAGATACGCAGTATTTT TRBD2 TRBJ2-3 TRBV19 few
CASSLLGGRVGEGLRDTQYF TGTGCCAGCAGTTTATTGGGGGGCCGGGTGGGGGAGGGCCTTCGGGATACGCAGTATTTT NA TRBJ2-3 TRBV27 NA
CASRAPTSGMVEQFF TGTGCCAGCAGGGCTCCGACTAGCGGGATGGTTGAGCAGTTCTTC TRBD2 TRBJ2-1 TRBV6-1 NA
CSVVRTSGTPKDTQYF TGCAGCGTTGTTCGGACTAGCGGGACCCCAAAAGATACGCAGTATTTT TRBD2 TRBJ2-3 TRBV29-1 NA
CASSVGVGTDTQYF TGTGCCAGCAGCGTCGGGGTGGGCACAGATACGCAGTATTTT NA TRBJ2-3 TRBV9 NA
CASSLVGGAGANVLTF TGCGCCAGCAGCTTGGTAGGGGGAGCTGGGGCCAACGTCCTGACTTTC NA TRBJ2-6 TRBV5-1 NA
CASSLETRGIYNEQFF TGCGCCAGCAGCTTGGAAACCAGGGGAATCTACAATGAGCAGTTCTTC NA TRBJ2-1 TRBV5-1 NA
CASSGQIILYSNQPQHF TGTGCCAGCAGCGGACAGATAATACTGTATAGCAATCAGCCCCAGCATTTT NA TRBJ1-5 TRBV6-4 few
CASSNRGYGNQPQHF TGTGCCAGCAGTAACAGGGGGTATGGCAATCAGCCCCAGCATTTT TRBD1 TRBJ1-5 TRBV6-1 few
CASSYNRDTEAFF TGTGCCAGCAGTTACAACAGGGACACTGAAGCTTTCTTT NA TRBJ1-1 TRBV6-5 NA
CASSSLGGAGNTIYF TGTGCCAGCAGTTCCCTTGGGGGGGCTGGAAACACCATATATTTT NA TRBJ1-3 TRBV28 NA
CASSYDRDYGYTF TGTGCCAGCAGTTACGACAGGGACTATGGCTACACCTTC TRBD1 TRBJ1-2 TRBV6-5 NA
CASSLSGQGGQPQHF TGCGCCAGCAGCCTGTCAGGACAGGGCGGTCAGCCCCAGCATTTT TRBD1 TRBJ1-5 TRBV5-1 NA
CASSFLTGGKVGELFF TGTGCCAGCAGTTTTTTGACAGGGGGAAAGGTCGGGGAGCTGTTTTTT TRBD1 TRBJ2-2 TRBV27 NA
CASSKAAVQPLSSYNEQFF TGTGCCAGCAGCAAAGCCGCGGTTCAGCCCCTAAGCTCCTACAATGAGCAGTTCTTC NA TRBJ2-1 TRBV21-1 NA
CASRDSMNTEAFF TGCGCCAGTCGGGACAGCATGAACACTGAAGCTTTCTTT TRBD1 TRBJ1-1 TRBV10-1 NA
CASSLTPGTDASSGNTIYF TGTGCCAGCAGCTTAACCCCAGGGACAGATGCCTCCTCTGGAAACACCATATATTTT TRBD1 TRBJ1-3 TRBV7-6 NA
CASNPYGGTYNEQFF TGTGCCAGCAATCCGTACGGGGGAACCTACAATGAGCAGTTCTTC NA TRBJ2-1 TRBV28 few
CASRTDSNYGYTF TGTGCCAGCAGAACTGACAGCAACTATGGCTACACCTTC NA TRBJ1-2 TRBV6-5 NA
CSATMRETQYF TGCAGTGCTACGATGCGAGAGACCCAGTACTTC NA TRBJ2-5 TRBV20-1 NA
CASRVPLARGTDTQYF TGTGCCAGCAGGGTTCCTCTAGCGAGAGGCACAGATACGCAGTATTTT NA TRBJ2-3 TRBV2 NA
CASIQPQGPTYEQYF TGCGCCAGCATCCAGCCACAGGGCCCCACCTACGAGCAGTACTTC NA TRBJ2-7 TRBV5-1 once
CASSYFSGGNTIYF TGTGCCAGCAGTTACTTCAGTGGCGGAAACACCATATATTTT NA TRBJ1-3 TRBV6-5 NA
CASSAAQGVGYGYTF TGTGCCAGCAGCGCGGCGCAGGGGGTTGGCTATGGCTACACCTTC TRBD1 TRBJ1-2 TRBV2 NA
CASSLGRGREKLFF TGTGCCAGCAGCCTAGGACGGGGGAGGGAAAAACTGTTTTTT NA TRBJ1-4 TRBV7-6 NA
CASRVGGFGPNTGELFF TGTGCCAGCAGAGTCGGGGGTTTCGGCCCGAACACCGGGGAGCTGTTTTTT NA TRBJ2-2 TRBV2 NA
CASSQARDFGELFF TGTGCCAGCAGCCAAGCTAGGGACTTTGGGGAGCTGTTTTTT NA TRBJ2-2 TRBV14 once
CASSQRTPGNTIYF TGCGCCAGCAGCCAACGGACTCCTGGAAACACCATATATTTT NA TRBJ1-3 TRBV4-1 NA
CAISPRPSSLSDTQYF TGTGCCATCAGCCCCAGGCCTAGCAGTTTATCAGATACGCAGTATTTT NA TRBJ2-3 TRBV10-3 NA
CASSLGGLVGGEQYF TGTGCCAGCAGCTTAGGGGGACTAGTTGGCGGCGAGCAGTACTTC TRBD2 TRBJ2-7 TRBV11-1 few
CASSLGGQGYQETQYF TGTGCCAGCAGCTTGGGGGGACAGGGGTACCAAGAGACCCAGTACTTC TRBD1 TRBJ2-5 TRBV5-4 NA
CAWSAGTSGASQFF TGTGCCTGGAGTGCCGGGACTAGCGGTGCCTCGCAGTTCTTC TRBD2 TRBJ2-1 TRBV30 once
CASSPPGTGNNEQFF TGTGCCAGCTCACCGCCCGGGACAGGCAACAATGAGCAGTTCTTC TRBD1 TRBJ2-1 TRBV18 NA
CASSLAAGRNSYEQYF TGCGCCAGCAGCTTGGCAGCGGGCCGAAACTCCTACGAGCAGTACTTC NA TRBJ2-7 TRBV5-1 NA
CASSDRGRGNYGYTF TGTGCCAGCAGTGACAGGGGTCGGGGTAACTATGGCTACACCTTC TRBD1 TRBJ1-2 TRBV27 NA
CASDGGGRTDTQYF TGTGCCAGCGATGGGGGGGGTCGGACAGATACGCAGTATTTT TRBD2 TRBJ2-3 TRBV2 once
CASSLVARGFSGNTIYF TGTGCCAGCAGCTTAGTCGCCAGGGGGTTCTCTGGAAACACCATATATTTT TRBD1 TRBJ1-3 TRBV13 NA
CASSWTTDTQYF TGTGCCAGCTCTTGGACTACGGATACGCAGTATTTT NA TRBJ2-3 TRBV18 NA
CASSPSDRDVVTQYF TGCGCCAGCAGCCCCTCGGACAGGGATGTGGTTACGCAGTATTTT TRBD1 TRBJ2-3 TRBV5-1 NA
CASSSLGLAEYNEQFF TGTGCCAGCAGCTCCTTGGGACTAGCGGAGTACAATGAGCAGTTCTTC TRBD2 TRBJ2-1 TRBV11-2 few
CASSARFETQYF TGTGCCAGCAGCGCCCGGTTTGAGACCCAGTACTTC NA TRBJ2-5 TRBV7-8 NA
CASSAGTGWSQYF TGTGCCAGCAGCGCAGGGACAGGGTGGTCCCAGTACTTC TRBD1 TRBJ2-5 TRBV5-5 NA
CASSLALGLAGSYEQYF TGCGCCAGCAGCTTGGCCCTAGGACTAGCGGGTTCCTACGAGCAGTACTTC TRBD2 TRBJ2-7 TRBV5-1 NA
CASSPAGGDYEQYF TGTGCCAGCAGCCCGGCAGGGGGTGACTACGAGCAGTACTTC TRBD1 TRBJ2-7 TRBV5-4 few